The subject of this entry is one TCR beta chain. No antigen is known for it. The assay that was used to sequence DNA from cultured CD4+ T cells was the Oncomine TCR Beta short-read assay. It was cultured CD4+ T cells from which genomic DNA was extracted. TCRdb ran MiXCR on the PCR reads and lists one entry per CDR3 protein. The data show under 20,000 distinct CDR3 sequences, 55% seen once. This sample is drawn from a study of vaccination and CD4 T cells after COVID-19. In the study overall: The post-COVID sampling time was a median 101 days after diagnosis, ranging from 35 to 161.

Treatment described: roughly ten-day PBMC culture with coronavirus spike peptide pools or control peptides (ViraFEST assay). This clonotype was obtained from a human donor who had recovered from COVID-19. Specimen: CD4+ T cells from blood, cultured in vitro.

The CDR3: CASGEGTGTEAFF. The CDR3 bases are TGTGCCAGCGGCGAGGGTACGGGCACTGAAGCTTTCTTT. The gene calls are TRBV12-3 or TRBV12-4 and TRBJ1-1; D is ambiguous. V gave up 8 bases and J gave up 4 bases, with 14 bases separating them. The CDR3 spans 13 residues.